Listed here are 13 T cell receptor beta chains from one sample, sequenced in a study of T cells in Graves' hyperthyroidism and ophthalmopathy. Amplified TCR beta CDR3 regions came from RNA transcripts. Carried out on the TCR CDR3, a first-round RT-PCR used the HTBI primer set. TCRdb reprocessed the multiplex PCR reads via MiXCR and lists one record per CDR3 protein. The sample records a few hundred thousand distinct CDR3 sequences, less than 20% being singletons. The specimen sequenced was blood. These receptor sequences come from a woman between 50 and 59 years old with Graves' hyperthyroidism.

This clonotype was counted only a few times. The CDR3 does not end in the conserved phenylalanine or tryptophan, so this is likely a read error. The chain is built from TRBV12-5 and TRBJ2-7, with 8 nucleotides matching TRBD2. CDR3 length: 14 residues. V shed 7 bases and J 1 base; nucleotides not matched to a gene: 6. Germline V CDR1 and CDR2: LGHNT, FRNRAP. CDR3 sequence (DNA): TGTGCTAGTGCCCTTAGCGGGACGTCCTACGAGCAGTACTCC. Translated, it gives CASALSGTSYEQYS.

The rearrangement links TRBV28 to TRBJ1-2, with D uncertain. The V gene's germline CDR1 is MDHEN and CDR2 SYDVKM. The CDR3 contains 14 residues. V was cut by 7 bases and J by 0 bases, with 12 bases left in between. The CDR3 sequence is CASTLGRPNYGYTF. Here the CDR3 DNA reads TGTGCCAGCACCCTTGGGAGACCTAACTATGGCTACACCTTC.

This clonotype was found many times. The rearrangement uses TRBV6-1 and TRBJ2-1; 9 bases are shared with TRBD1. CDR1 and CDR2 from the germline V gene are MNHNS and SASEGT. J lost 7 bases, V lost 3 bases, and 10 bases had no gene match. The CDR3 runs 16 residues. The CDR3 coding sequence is TGTGCCAGCAGTGAGGCGAACAGGGGGCGCGTAAATGAGCAGTTCTTC. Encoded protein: CASSEANRGRVNEQFF.

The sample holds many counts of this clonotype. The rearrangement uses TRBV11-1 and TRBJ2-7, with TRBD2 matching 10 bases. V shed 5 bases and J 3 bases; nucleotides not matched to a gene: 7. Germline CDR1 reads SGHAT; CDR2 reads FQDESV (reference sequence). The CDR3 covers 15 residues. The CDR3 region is CASSRLAGVGYEQYF. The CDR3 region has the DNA TGTGCCAGCAGCCGCCTAGCGGGAGTTGGCTACGAGCAGTACTTC.

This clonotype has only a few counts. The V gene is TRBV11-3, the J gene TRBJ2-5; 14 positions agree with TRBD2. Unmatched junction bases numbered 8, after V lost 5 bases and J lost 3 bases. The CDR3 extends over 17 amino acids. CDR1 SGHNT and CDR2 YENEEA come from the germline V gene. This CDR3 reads CASSPGTSGRIKETQYF. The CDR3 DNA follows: TGTGCCAGCAGCCCAGGGACTAGCGGGAGAATAAAAGAGACCCAGTACTTC.

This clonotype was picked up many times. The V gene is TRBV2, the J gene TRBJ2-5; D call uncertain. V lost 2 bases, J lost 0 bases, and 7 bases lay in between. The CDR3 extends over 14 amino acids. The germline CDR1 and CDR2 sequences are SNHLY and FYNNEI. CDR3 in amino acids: CASSENSNQETQYF. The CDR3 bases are TGTGCCAGCAGTGAAAACAGTAACCAAGAGACCCAGTACTTC.

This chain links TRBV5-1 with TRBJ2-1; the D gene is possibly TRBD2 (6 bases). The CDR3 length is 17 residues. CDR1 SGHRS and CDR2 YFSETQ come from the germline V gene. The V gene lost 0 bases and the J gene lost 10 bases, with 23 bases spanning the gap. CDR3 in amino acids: CASSLDPPGSSSGEQFF. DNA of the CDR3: TGCGCCAGCAGCTTGGACCCTCCCGGGAGTTCGTCCGGAGAGCAGTTCTTC.

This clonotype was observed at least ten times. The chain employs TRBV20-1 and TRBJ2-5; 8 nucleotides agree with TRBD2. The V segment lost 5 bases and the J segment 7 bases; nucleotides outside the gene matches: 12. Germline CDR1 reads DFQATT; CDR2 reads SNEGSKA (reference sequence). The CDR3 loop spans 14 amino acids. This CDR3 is CSAPTASGLPTQYF. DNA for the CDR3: TGCAGTGCTCCAACCGCTAGCGGGCTCCCGACCCAGTACTTC.

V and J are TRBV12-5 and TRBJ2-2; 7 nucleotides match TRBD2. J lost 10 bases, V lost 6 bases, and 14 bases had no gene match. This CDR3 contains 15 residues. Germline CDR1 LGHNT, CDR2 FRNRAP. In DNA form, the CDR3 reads TGTGCTAGTGGCCCGGCTAGCGGCGGCTTCGTGGAGCTGTTTTTT. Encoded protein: CASGPASGGFVELFF.

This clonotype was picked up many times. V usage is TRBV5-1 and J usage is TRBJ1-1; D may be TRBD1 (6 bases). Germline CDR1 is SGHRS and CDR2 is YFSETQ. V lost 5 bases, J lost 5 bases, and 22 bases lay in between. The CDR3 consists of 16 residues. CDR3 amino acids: CASSWDGGLALTEAFF. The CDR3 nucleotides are TGCGCCAGCAGTTGGGACGGGGGGCTCGCGTTGACTGAAGCTTTCTTT.

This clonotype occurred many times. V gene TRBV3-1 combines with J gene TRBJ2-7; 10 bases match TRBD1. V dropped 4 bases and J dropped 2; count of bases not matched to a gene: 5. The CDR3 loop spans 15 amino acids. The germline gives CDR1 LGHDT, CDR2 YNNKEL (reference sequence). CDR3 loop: CASSRGGQGTYEQYF. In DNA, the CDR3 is TGTGCCAGCAGCCGAGGGGGACAGGGGACCTACGAGCAGTACTTC.

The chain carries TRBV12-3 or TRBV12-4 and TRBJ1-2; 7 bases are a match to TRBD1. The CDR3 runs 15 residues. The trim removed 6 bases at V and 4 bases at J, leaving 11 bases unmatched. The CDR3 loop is CASSEITGVGYGYTF. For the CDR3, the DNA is TGTGCCAGCAGCGAAATAACAGGGGTCGGCTATGGCTACACCTTC.

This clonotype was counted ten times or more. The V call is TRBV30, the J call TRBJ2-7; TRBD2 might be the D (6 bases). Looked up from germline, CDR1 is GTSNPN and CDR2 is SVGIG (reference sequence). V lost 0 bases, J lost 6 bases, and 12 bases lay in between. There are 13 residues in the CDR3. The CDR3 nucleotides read TGTGCCTGGAGTGTACTGCGGGGTAGCGAGCAGTACTTC. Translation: CAWSVLRGSEQYF.